The 17 T cell receptor beta chains reported below all come from one sample, sequenced in a study of cytomegalovirus exposure and HLA in healthy donors. Sequencing used immunoSEQ multiplex PCR; TCRdb keeps in-frame clones, though not all of them. The sample has 190,000 or so clones; about 80% are singletons. Specimen: PBMCs. These receptors all stem from a woman between 18 and 30 years old in good health and CMV-seropositive.

The chain couples TRBV4-3 to TRBJ2-7, with 9 positions matching TRBD2. The germline gives CDR1 LGHNA, CDR2 YSLEER. The ends lost 4 bases at V and 0 bases at J; junction bases unmatched: 4. The CDR3 loop spans 15 amino acids. The CDR3 sequence: CASSRREGSSYEQYF. The CDR3 DNA is TGCGCCAGCAGCCGGCGGGAGGGGAGCTCCTACGAGCAGTACTTC.

CDR3 DNA sequence: TGTGCCAGCAGCGTAGAACCACGGACAGGCCAATACGAGCAGTACTTC. Translating gives CASSVEPRTGQYEQYF. The V call is TRBV9, the J call TRBJ2-7, with 7 bases fitting TRBD1. Germline trimming cut 0 bases from V and 4 bases from J; bases unmatched to any gene: 10. From germline, CDR1 is SGDLS and CDR2 YYNGEE. The CDR3 totals 16 residues.

This clone appeared once. The chain has TRBV6-1 and TRBJ1-1; D not certain. The CDR3 loop spans 14 amino acids. V was shortened by 6 bases and J by 0 bases, with 11 bases between the two germline ends. CDR1 is MNHNS and CDR2 is SASEGT in the germline V gene. This CDR3 is CASRREGMNTEAFF. The CDR3, as DNA: TGTGCCAGCAGGCGGGAGGGTATGAACACTGAAGCTTTCTTT.

The chain joins TRBV4-3 to TRBJ2-6; D possibly corresponds to TRBD1 (5 bases). V was trimmed by 2 bases and J by 1 base, leaving 12 bases between them. The CDR3 consists of 17 residues. CDR1 is LGHNA and CDR2 is YSLEER in the germline V gene. CDR3 amino acids: CASSQQDTTSGANVLTF. CDR3 bases: TGCGCCAGCAGCCAACAGGACACCACATCTGGGGCCAACGTCCTGACTTTC.

This clone showed up just once. The chain carries TRBV9 and TRBJ1-1; maybe TRBD1 (5 bases). V was clipped by 0 bases and J by 2 bases, with 11 bases between them. CDR3 size: 15 residues. Germline lookup yields CDR1 SGDLS and CDR2 YYNGEE. CDR3 sequence reads: CASSVVWGPNTEAFF. The CDR3 DNA follows: TGTGCCAGCAGCGTAGTTTGGGGCCCTAACACTGAAGCTTTCTTT.

The rearrangement joins TRBV2 to TRBJ2-6, with D perhaps matching TRBD1 (5 bases). V dropped 7 bases and J dropped 1 base, with 11 bases sitting between them. CDR3 length: 15 residues. Germline-derived CDR1 and CDR2 are SNHLY and FYNNEI. CDR3 residues: CASNWAGSGANVLTF. For the CDR3, the DNA is TGTGCCAGCAATTGGGCAGGGTCTGGGGCCAACGTCCTGACTTTC.

The rearrangement links TRBV11-2 to TRBJ2-3, with 15 bases identical to TRBD2. The CDR3 covers 17 residues. V shed 5 bases and J 2 bases; nucleotides not matched to a gene: 5. Germline loops: CDR1 SGHAT, CDR2 FQNNGV. The chain's CDR3 is CASSPRTSGGATDTQYF. The CDR3 DNA reads TGTGCCAGCAGCCCCCGGACTAGCGGGGGGGCCACAGATACGCAGTATTTT.

The chain joins TRBV7-2 to TRBJ1-1; tentative D call: TRBD1 (6 bases). This CDR3 has 13 residues. From germline, CDR1 is SGHTA and CDR2 FQGNSA. Trimming cost V 2 bases and J 7 bases, with 11 bases left between them. The DNA for the CDR3 is TGTGCCAGCAGCTTAACCGGACAGAATGAAGCTTTCTTT. This gives the protein CASSLTGQNEAFF.

This clone was detected only once. The chain employs TRBV9 and TRBJ2-7; 11 nucleotides agree with TRBD2. Losses at the gene ends were 4 bases for V and 3 bases for J; bases not matched to a gene: 3. This CDR3 is built from 14 residues. CDR1 SGDLS and CDR2 YYNGEE come from the germline V gene. CDR3 coding DNA: TGTGCCAGCAGCTCTAGCGGGGGGATCTACGAGCAGTACTTC. Its translation: CASSSSGGIYEQYF.

The chain couples TRBV4-1 to TRBJ2-1; 12 bases map to TRBD2. Germline V lookup: CDR1 MGHRA, CDR2 YSYEKL. This CDR3 is 17 amino acids long. J lost 1 base, V lost 5 bases, and 6 bases had no gene match. CDR3: CASSAMTSGGSYNEQFF. DNA for the CDR3: TGCGCCAGCAGCGCAATGACTAGCGGGGGATCCTACAATGAGCAGTTCTTC.

This rearrangement joins TRBV14 to TRBJ2-7; 9 bases fit TRBD1. The CDR3 runs to 19 residues. With 3 bases clipped from V and 1 base from J, the junction kept 16 bases outside the gene matches. The germline V gene encodes CDR1 SGHDN and CDR2 FVKESK. The CDR3 protein is CASSHTPTGQGAVSYEQYF. DNA of the CDR3: TGTGCCAGCAGCCACACCCCCACGGGACAGGGAGCAGTTTCCTACGAGCAGTACTTC.

This rearrangement joins TRBV29-1 to TRBJ1-1; TRBD1 is a possible D gene (5 bases). The CDR3 has 13 residues. V shed 5 bases and J shed 0 bases, with 10 bases lying between them. CDR1 and CDR2 (germline): SQVTM, ANQGSEA. The CDR3 protein is CSVLRTLNTEAFF. In DNA form, the CDR3 reads TGCAGCGTTTTACGGACACTGAACACTGAAGCTTTCTTT. Based on the CDR3 plus reference TRBV29-1 and TRBJ1-1, the full variable domain is SAVISQKPSRDICQRGTSLTIQCQVDSQVTMMFWYRQQPGQSLTLIATANQGSEATYESGFVIDKFPISRPNLTFSTLTVSNMSPEDSSIYLCSVLRTLNTEAFFGQGTRLTVV.

CDR3 region: CASSQGRASSTNTEAFF. The CDR3 DNA reads as TGCGCCAGCAGCCAGGGCAGGGCGTCCTCGACGAACACTGAAGCTTTCTTT. The V call is TRBV4-1, the J call TRBJ1-1; a possible D gene is TRBD1 (5 bases). The CDR3 sequence is 17 residues long. The V gene lost 3 bases and the J gene lost 1 base, with 18 bases spanning the gap. Germline V lookup: CDR1 MGHRA, CDR2 YSYEKL.

The chain employs TRBV4-1 and TRBJ1-1, with D possibly being TRBD1 (5 bases). Trimming pared 1 base from V and 5 bases from J, leaving 14 bases between. CDR1 and CDR2 (germline): MGHRA, YSYEKL. CDR3 length: 15 amino acids. The CDR3 DNA reads as TGCGCCAGCAGCCAAGGGACACTCGGTGTGACTGAAGCTTTCTTT. Residues: CASSQGTLGVTEAFF.

The CDR3 coding sequence is TGCGCCAGCAGCCCGACACAAATGAACACTGAAGCTTTCTTT. As protein: CASSPTQMNTEAFF. The genes are TRBV5-1 and TRBJ1-1, with D uncertain. Trimming removed 4 bases from V and 0 bases from J, with 10 bases in between. Germline CDR1 and CDR2: SGHRS and YFSETQ. There are 14 residues in the CDR3.

This clone was seen repeatedly, ten times or more. The J gene is TRBJ2-1, the V gene TRBV5-1; 13 bases match TRBD2. Germline loops: CDR1 SGHRS, CDR2 YFSETQ. This CDR3 spans 16 amino acids. J was trimmed by 6 bases and V by 5 bases; bases with no gene match: 8. The CDR3 bases are TGCGCCAGCAGACCTACGGGACTAGCGGGGCTCAATGAGCAGTTCTTC. Residues: CASRPTGLAGLNEQFF.

J is TRBJ2-3 and V is TRBV6-1, with 8 positions matching TRBD1. After removal of 2 bases from V and 8 bases from J, the junction contained 9 bases not matched to a gene. The CDR3 covers 15 residues. Germline CDR1 is MNHNS and CDR2 is SASEGT. For the CDR3, the DNA is TGTGCCAGCAGTGAAACTCAGGGGGCTAGTTTTACGCAGTATTTT. Amino acids: CASSETQGASFTQYF.